This T cell receptor beta chain was captured by sequencing in a study of T-cell reconstitution after alpha-beta-depleted transplantation in children. Unique molecular identifiers were built into the TCRbeta library. In TCRdb, the PCR reads were re-called with MiXCR into one record per CDR3 protein. The sample lists some 350,000 distinct CDR3 sequences, 15% to 20% occurring once. Germline assignment: CDR1 SGHRS and CDR2 YFSETQ. This CDR3 is 15 amino acids long. V was pared by 3 bases and J by 0 bases, with 5 bases of the junction left unmatched. Study results and caveats: The authors attributed T-cell counts and diversity one year after transplant mostly to newly produced T cells. Two months or so post-transplant, alpha-beta T cells reportedly derived from several hundred expanded graft clones.

This clonotype was observed a handful of times. Its antigen is not identified. The receptor was derived from a male patient aged 2 to 9 who had a stem cell transplant for acute lymphoblastic leukemia, so the T cells may come from the graft donor. The V call is TRBV5-1, the J call TRBJ1-1; the match to TRBD1 covers 7 bases. The specimen comprised PBMCs, mostly from graft donor cells, sampled 360 days after TCRalphabeta/CD19-depleted stem cell transplant. The CDR3 DNA is TGCGCCAGCAGCTGGGACAGAGACATGAACACTGAAGCTTTCTTT. It translates to CASSWDRDMNTEAFF.